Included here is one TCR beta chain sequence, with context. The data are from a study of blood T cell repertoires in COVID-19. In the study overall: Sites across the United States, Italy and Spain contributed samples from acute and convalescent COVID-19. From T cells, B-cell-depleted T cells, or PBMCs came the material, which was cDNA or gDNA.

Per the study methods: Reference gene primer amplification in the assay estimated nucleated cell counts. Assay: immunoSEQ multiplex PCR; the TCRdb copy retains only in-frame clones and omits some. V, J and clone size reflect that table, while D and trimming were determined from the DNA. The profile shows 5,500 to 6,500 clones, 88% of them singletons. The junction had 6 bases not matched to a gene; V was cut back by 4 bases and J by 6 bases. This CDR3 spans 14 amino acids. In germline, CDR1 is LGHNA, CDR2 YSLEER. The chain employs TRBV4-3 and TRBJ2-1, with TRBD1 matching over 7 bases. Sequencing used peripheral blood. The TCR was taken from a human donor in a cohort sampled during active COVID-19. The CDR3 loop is CASSLGHRGNEQFF. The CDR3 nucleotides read TGCGCCAGCAGCCTCGGGCACAGGGGCAATGAGCAGTTCTTC.